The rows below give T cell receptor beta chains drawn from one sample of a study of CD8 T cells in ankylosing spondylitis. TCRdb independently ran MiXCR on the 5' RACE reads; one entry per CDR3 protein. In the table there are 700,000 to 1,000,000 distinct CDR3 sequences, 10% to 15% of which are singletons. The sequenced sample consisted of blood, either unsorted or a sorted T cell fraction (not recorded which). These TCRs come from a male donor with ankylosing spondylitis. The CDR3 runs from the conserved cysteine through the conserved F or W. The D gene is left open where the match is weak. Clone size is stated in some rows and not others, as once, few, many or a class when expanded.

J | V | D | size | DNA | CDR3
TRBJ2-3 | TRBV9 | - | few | TGTGCCAGCAGCGGGTTTCGGGGGACGCACACAGATACGCAGTATTTT | CASSGFRGTHTDTQYF
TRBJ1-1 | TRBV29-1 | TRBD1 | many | TGCAGCGTCGGGCTGAGGGGGCAGGAGAACACTGAAGCTTTCTTT | CSVGLRGQENTEAFF
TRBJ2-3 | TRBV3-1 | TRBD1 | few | TGTGCCAGCAGCTACACAGGGGGCGCGGGAGATACGCAGTATTTT | CASSYTGGAGDTQYF
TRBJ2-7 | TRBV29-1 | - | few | TGCAGCGTTGACTTCTGGGGGCAGGGAAACAGGCAGTACTTC | CSVDFWGQGNRQYF
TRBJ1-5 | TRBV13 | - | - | TGTGCCAGCAGCCTCCGGGTTGGGCCCCAGCATTTT | CASSLRVGPQHF
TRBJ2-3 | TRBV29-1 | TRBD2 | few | TGCAGCGCAACTCCCCCGGGAGGGAGGGCAGATACGCAGTATTTT | CSATPPGGRADTQYF
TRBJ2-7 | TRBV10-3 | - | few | TGTGCCATCAGTGACGAGGGTAGGGGGTCCTACGAGCAGTACTTC | CAISDEGRGSYEQYF
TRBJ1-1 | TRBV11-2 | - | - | TGTGCCACCACCTACTCCCCAGGGCTGGACACTGAAGCTTTCTTT | CATTYSPGLDTEAFF
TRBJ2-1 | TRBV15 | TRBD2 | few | TGTGCCACCAGCAGTAGGCTAGCGGGAGTTGATGAGCAGTTCTTC | CATSSRLAGVDEQFF
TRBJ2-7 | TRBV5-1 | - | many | TGCGCCAGCAGCTTGGAAAGGGGTGGGGAGCAGTACTTC | CASSLERGGEQYF
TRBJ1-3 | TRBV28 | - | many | TGTGCCAGCAGCTTAGCGGTCTCTGGAAACACCATATATTTT | CASSLAVSGNTIYF
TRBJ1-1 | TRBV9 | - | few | TGTGCCAGCAGCGTGGAGCCTCTGGGGGGTACTGAAGCTTTCTTT | CASSVEPLGGTEAFF
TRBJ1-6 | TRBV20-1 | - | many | TGCAGTGCTGCCGGGACCTATAATTCACCCCTCCACTTT | CSAAGTYNSPLHF
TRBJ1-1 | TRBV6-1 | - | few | TGTGCCAGCAGGCGCCAGGGTATCGCTGAAGCTTTCTTT | CASRRQGIAEAFF
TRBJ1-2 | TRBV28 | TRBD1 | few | TGTGCCAGCAGTCGTCCGGGACAGACTATTGGCTACACCTTC | CASSRPGQTIGYTF
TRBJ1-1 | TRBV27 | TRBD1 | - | TGTGCCAGCAATTTTCTCGCGGGACAGAAGAACACTGAAGCTTTCTTT | CASNFLAGQKNTEAFF
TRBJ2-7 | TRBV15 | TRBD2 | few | TGTGCCACCAGCAGAGAACTAGCGGGAGCCTACGAGCAGTACTTC | CATSRELAGAYEQYF
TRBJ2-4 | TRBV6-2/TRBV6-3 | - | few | TGTGCCAGCCGTGGAGGGGACATTCAGTACTTC | CASRGGDIQYF
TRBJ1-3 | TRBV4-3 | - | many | TGCGCCAGCAGCCAAGATTTAGGGGACTCTGGAAACACCATATATTTT | CASSQDLGDSGNTIYF
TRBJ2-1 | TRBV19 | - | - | TGTGCCAGTAGTCCGACCGTATGGGGCTCCAACAATGAGCAGTTCTTC | CASSPTVWGSNNEQFF
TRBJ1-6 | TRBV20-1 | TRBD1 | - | TGCAGTGCCAAGAGGACAGGGGGCGTCGACAATTCACCCCTCCACTTT | CSAKRTGGVDNSPLHF
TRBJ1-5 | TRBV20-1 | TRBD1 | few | TGCAGTGCTCTCCGACAGGGAAATCAGCCCCAGCATTTT | CSALRQGNQPQHF
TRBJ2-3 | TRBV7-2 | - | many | TGTGCCAGCAGCTTAGAGCGGACAGATACGCAGTATTTT | CASSLERTDTQYF
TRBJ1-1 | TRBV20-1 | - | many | TGCAGTGCTAAGGGGAACACTGAAGCTTTCTTT | CSAKGNTEAFF
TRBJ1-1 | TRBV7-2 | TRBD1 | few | TGTGCCAGCAGCTTAGGTCCAGGGGGGACCACTGAAGCTTTCTTT | CASSLGPGGTTEAFF
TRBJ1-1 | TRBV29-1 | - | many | TGCAGCGTTAGTGTTTTTTCGAACACTGAAGCTTTCTTT | CSVSVFSNTEAFF
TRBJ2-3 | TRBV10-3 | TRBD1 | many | TGTGCCATCAGTGAGTCTGACAGGGGGTTCACAGATACGCAGTATTTT | CAISESDRGFTDTQYF
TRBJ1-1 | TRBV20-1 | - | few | TGCAGTGCTAGAGATCCTGGGCCAGAAGAAGCTTTCTTT | CSARDPGPEEAFF
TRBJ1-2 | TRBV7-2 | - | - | TGTGCCAGCAGCTTAATAACAGGACTCTATGGCTACACCTTC | CASSLITGLYGYTF
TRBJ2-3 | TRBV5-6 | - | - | TGTGCCAGCAGCTTGGATCAGCCAGATACGCAGTATTTT | CASSLDQPDTQYF
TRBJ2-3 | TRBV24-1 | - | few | TGTGCCACCAGTGATTTGTTCCGGGGAGCCGATACGCAGTATTTT | CATSDLFRGADTQYF
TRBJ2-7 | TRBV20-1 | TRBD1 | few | TGCAGTGCCCCCCCGGCAGGGGGTCCCTACGAGCAGTACTTC | CSAPPAGGPYEQYF
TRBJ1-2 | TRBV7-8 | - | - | TGTGCCAGCAGTCTACTGGCCGGGGAAGGTGGCTACACCTTC | CASSLLAGEGGYTF
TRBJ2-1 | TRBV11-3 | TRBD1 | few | TGTGCCAGCAGCGACCGGGACAGGGTCTACAATGAGCAGTTCTTC | CASSDRDRVYNEQFF
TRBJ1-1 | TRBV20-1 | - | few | TGCAGTGCTAGAGGTGGGGACGGAGATAACACTGAAGCTTTCTTT | CSARGGDGDNTEAFF
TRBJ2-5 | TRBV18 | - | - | TGTGCCAGCTCACCACCGTCGGACCAGACCCAGTACTTC | CASSPPSDQTQYF
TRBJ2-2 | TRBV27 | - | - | TGTGCCAGCAGTTTATACCGGGTTCGGAACACCGGGGAGCTGTTTTTT | CASSLYRVRNTGELFF
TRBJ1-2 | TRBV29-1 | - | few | TGCAGCGTCATTGATAAAGGCTATGGCTACACCTTC | CSVIDKGYGYTF
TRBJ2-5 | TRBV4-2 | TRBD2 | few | TGTGCCAGCAGCCAAGATGGGAGGGTCCAAGAGACCCAGTACTTC | CASSQDGRVQETQYF